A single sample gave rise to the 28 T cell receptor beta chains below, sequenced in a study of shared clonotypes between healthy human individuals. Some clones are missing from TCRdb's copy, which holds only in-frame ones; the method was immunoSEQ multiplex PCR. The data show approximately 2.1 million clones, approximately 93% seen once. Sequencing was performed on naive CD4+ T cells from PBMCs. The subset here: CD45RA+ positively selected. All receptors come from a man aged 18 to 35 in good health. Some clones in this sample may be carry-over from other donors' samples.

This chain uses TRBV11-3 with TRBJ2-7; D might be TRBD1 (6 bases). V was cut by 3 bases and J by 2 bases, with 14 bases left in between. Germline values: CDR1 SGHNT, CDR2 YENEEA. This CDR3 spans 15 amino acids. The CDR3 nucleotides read TGTGCCAGCAGCTTTCAGGCAGGGGCGACCTACGAGCAGTACTTC. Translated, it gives CASSFQAGATYEQYF.

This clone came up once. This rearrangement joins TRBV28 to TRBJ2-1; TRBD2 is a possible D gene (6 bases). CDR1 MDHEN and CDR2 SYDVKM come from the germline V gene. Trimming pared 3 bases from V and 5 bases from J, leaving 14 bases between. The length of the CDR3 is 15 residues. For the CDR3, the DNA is TGTGCCAGCAGTTTTGTAGCGGTTATCAACAATGAGCAGTTCTTC. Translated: CASSFVAVINNEQFF.

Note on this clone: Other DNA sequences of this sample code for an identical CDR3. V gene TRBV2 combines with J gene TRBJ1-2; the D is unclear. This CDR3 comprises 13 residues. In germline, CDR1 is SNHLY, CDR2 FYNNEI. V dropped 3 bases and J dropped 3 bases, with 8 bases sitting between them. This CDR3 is CASSDGGYYGYTF. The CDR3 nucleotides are TGTGCCAGCAGTGATGGAGGGTACTATGGCTACACCTTC.

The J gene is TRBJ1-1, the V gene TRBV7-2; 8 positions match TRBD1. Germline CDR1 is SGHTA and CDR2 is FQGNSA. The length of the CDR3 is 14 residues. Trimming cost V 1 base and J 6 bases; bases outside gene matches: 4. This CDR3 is CASSLGLQGAEAFF. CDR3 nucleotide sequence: TGTGCCAGCAGCTTAGGACTACAGGGGGCTGAAGCTTTCTTT.

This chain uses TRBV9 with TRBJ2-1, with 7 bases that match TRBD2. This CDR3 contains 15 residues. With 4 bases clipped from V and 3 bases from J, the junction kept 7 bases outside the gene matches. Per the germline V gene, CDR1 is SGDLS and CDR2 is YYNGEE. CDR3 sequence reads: CASSLSGVRYNEQFF. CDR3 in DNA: TGTGCCAGCAGCTTAAGCGGGGTACGCTACAATGAGCAGTTCTTC.

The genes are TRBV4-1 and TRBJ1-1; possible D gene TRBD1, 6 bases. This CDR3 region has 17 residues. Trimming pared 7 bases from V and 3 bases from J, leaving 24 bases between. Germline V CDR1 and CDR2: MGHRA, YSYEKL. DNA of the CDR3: TGCGCCAGCACCTCAAGGGGGGGGCGGGGCTTCGACACTGAAGCTTTCTTT. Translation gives CASTSRGGRGFDTEAFF.

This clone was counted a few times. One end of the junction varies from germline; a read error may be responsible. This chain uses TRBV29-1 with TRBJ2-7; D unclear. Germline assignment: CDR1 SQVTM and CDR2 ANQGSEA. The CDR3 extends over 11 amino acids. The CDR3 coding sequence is TGCAGCATTGATCGAGGATACGAGCAGTACTTC. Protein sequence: CSIDRGYEQYF.

For the CDR3, the DNA is TGTGCCAGCAGTCCAATCGGCCGGGGTGGGGGTTATGGCTACACCTTC. It is translated as CASSPIGRGGGYGYTF. The rearrangement uses TRBV27 and TRBJ1-2; maybe TRBD1 (5 bases). Trimming took off 5 bases at V and 5 bases at J, with 21 bases between the two ends. This CDR3 contains 16 residues. Per germline, CDR1 MNHEY and CDR2 SMNVEV (reference sequence).

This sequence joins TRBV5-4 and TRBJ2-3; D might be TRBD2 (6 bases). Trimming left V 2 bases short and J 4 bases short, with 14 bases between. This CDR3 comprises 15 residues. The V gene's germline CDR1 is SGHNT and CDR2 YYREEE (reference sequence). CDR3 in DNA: TGTGCCAGCAGCTTCGGCGGGAATATCGCAGATACGCAGTATTTT. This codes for CASSFGGNIADTQYF.

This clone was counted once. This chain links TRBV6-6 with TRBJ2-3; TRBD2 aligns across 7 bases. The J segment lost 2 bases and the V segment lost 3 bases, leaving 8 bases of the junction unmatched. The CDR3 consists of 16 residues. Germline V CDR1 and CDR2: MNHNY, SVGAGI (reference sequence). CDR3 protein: CASSYFRGSPTDTQYF. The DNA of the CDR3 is TGTGCCAGCAGTTATTTCCGCGGGAGCCCCACAGATACGCAGTATTTT.

As DNA, the CDR3 is TGTGCCAGCAGCTCCACCGGGATGGGGCCCTCTGGGGCCAACGTCCTGACTTTC. It specifies CASSSTGMGPSGANVLTF. The chain couples TRBV28 to TRBJ2-6; D is tentatively TRBD1 or TRBD2 (5 bases each). CDR3 length: 18 amino acids. V was shortened by 6 bases and J by 0 bases, with 18 bases between the two germline ends. The germline gives CDR1 MDHEN, CDR2 SYDVKM.

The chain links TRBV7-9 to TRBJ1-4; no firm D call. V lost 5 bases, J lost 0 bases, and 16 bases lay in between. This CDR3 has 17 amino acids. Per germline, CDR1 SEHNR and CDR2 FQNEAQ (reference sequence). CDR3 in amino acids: CASSPPGHLTTNEKLFF. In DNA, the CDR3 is TGTGCCAGCAGCCCCCCGGGCCATCTTACAACTAATGAAAAACTGTTTTTT. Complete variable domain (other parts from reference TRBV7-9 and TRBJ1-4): DTGVSQNPRHKITKRGQNVTFRCDPISEHNRLYWYRQTLGQGPEFLTYFQNEAQLEKSRLLSDRFSAERPKGSFSTLEIQRTEQGDSAMYLCASSPPGHLTTNEKLFFGSGTQLSVL.

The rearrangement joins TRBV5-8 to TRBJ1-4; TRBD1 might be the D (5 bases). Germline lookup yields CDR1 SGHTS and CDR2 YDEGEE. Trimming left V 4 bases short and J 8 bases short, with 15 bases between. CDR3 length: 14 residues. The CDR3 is CASSQGNLFEKLFF. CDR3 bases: TGTGCCAGCAGCCAGGGAAACCTCTTCGAAAAACTGTTTTTT. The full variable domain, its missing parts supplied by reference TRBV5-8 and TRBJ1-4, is EAGVTQSPTHLIKTRGQQATLRCSPISGHTSVYWYQQALGLGLQFLLWYDEGEERNRGNFPPRFSGRQFPNYSSELNVNALELEDSALYLCASSQGNLFEKLFFGSGTQLSVL.

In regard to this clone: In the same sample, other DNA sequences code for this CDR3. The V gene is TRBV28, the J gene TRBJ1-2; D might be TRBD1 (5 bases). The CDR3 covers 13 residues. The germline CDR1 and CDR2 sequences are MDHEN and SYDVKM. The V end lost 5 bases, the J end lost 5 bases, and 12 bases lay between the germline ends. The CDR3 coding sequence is TGTGCCAGCAGTGCTACAGGTCCTTATGGCTACACCTTC. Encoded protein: CASSATGPYGYTF.

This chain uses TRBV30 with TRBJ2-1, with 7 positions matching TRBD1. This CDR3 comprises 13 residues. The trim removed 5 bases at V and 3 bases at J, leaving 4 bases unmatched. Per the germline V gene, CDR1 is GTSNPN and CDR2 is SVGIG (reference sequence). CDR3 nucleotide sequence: TGTGCCTGGGCTGGGGACAGCTACAATGAGCAGTTCTTC. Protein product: CAWAGDSYNEQFF.

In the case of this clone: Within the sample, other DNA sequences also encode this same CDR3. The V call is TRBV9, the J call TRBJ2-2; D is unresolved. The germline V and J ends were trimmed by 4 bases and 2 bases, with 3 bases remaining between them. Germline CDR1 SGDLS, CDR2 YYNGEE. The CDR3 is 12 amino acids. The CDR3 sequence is CASSLNTGELFF. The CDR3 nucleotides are TGTGCCAGCAGCCTTAACACCGGGGAGCTGTTTTTT.

CDR3 region: CASSVAGVEGYEQYF. The DNA of the CDR3 is TGTGCCAGCAGCGTAGCAGGAGTGGAGGGGTACGAGCAGTACTTC. V is TRBV9 and J is TRBJ2-7, with D perhaps TRBD2 (6 bases). Deletions cut 0 bases from V and 4 bases from J, with 14 bases between. The CDR3 runs 15 residues. CDR1 and CDR2 from the germline V gene are SGDLS and YYNGEE. Full variable domain (outside the CDR3, taken from reference TRBV9 and TRBJ2-7): DSGVTQTPKHLITATGQRVTLRCSPRSGDLSVYWYQQSLDQGLQFLIQYYNGEERAKGNILERFSAQQFPDLHSELNLSSLELGDSALYFCASSVAGVEGYEQYFGPGTRLTVT.

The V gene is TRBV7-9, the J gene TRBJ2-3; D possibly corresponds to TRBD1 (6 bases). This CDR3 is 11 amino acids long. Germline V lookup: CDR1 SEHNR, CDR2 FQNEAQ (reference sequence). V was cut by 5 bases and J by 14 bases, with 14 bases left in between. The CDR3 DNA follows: TGTGCCAGCAGCCAAAAGGGGGATCCGTATTTT. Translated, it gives CASSQKGDPYF.

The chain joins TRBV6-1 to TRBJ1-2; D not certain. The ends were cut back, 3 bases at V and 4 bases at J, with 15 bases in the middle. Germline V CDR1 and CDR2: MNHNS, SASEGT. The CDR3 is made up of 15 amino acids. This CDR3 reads CASSEAMWVGYGYTF. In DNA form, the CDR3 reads TGTGCCAGCAGTGAGGCCATGTGGGTGGGCTATGGCTACACCTTC.

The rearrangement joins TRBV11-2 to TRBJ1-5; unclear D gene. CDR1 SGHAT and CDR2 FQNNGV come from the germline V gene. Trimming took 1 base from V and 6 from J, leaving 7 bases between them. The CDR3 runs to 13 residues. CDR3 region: CASSLGGFQPQHF. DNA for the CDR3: TGTGCCAGCAGCTTAGGTGGATTTCAGCCCCAGCATTTT.

CDR3 residues: CASSIGAGGPVRQHF. DNA for the CDR3: TGTGCCAGTAGTATTGGGGCAGGGGGCCCCGTCCGCCAGCATTTT. The chain carries TRBV19 and TRBJ1-5; TRBD1 matches at 8 bases. CDR3 length: 15 residues. The V gene end was trimmed by 3 bases and the J gene end by 12 bases; junction bases not matched to a gene: 13. CDR1 LNHDA and CDR2 SQIVND come from the germline V gene (reference sequence).

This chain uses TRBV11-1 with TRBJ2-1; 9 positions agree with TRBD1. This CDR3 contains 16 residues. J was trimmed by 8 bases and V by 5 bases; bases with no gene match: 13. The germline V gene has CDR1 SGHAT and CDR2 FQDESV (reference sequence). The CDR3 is CASSPPLKTGGHEQFF. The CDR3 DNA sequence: TGTGCCAGCAGCCCCCCCCTCAAGACAGGGGGGCATGAGCAGTTCTTC.

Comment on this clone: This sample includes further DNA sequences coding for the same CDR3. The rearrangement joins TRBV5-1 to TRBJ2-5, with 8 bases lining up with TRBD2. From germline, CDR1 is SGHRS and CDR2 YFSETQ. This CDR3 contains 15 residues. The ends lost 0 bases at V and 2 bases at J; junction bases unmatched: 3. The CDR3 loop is CASSLGLAGQETQYF. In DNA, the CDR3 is TGCGCCAGCAGCTTGGGCCTAGCGGGTCAAGAGACCCAGTACTTC.

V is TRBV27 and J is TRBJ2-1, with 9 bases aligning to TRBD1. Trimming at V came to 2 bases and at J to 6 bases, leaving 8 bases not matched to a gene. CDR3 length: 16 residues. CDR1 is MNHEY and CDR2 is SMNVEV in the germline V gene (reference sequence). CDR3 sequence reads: CASSLPLGQGPNEQFF. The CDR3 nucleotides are TGTGCCAGCAGTTTACCTTTGGGACAGGGTCCCAATGAGCAGTTCTTC.

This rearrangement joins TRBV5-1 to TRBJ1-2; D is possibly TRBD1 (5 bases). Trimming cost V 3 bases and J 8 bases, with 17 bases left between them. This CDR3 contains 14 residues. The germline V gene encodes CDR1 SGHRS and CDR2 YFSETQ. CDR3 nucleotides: TGCGCCAGCAGCTACCTTGGGGGAGTGGAAGGCTACACCTTC. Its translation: CASSYLGGVEGYTF.

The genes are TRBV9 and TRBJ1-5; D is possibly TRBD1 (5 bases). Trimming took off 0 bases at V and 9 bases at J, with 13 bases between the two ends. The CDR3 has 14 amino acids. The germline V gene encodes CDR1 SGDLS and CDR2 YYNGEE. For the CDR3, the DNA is TGTGCCAGCAGCGTAGCTTCAGGGATTTGGCCCCAGCATTTT. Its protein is CASSVASGIWPQHF.

The CDR3 nucleotides read TGCGCCAGCAGCCCACAGGGGGCGAGGTATGGCTACACCTTC. This codes for CASSPQGARYGYTF. The chain employs TRBV5-1 and TRBJ1-2; TRBD1 agrees at 9 bases. Unmatched junction bases numbered 6, after V lost 4 bases and J lost 5 bases. The CDR3 has 14 residues. Per the germline V gene, CDR1 is SGHRS and CDR2 is YFSETQ.

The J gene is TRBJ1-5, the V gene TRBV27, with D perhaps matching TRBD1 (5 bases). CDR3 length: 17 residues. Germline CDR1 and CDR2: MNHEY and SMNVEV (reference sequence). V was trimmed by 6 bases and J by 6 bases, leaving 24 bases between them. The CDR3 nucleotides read TGTGCCAGCAGCCCCAGGGCGTCCGGAGGTCAACGTCAGCCCCAGCATTTT. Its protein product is CASSPRASGGQRQPQHF.